One T cell receptor beta chain is described in this entry. Followed over time, Seattle patients had been enrolled while infection was active. The data belong to a study of blood T cell repertoires in COVID-19. Study as a whole: Whether acute or convalescent, the COVID-19 samples came from the United States, Italy and Spain.

Trimming stripped 10 bases from V and 1 base from J, with 17 bases between. CDR3 length equals 14 residues. Germline loops: CDR1 MNHNS, CDR2 SASEGT. As originally analysed: Reference gene primer amplification gave nucleated cell count estimates. The table came from immunoSEQ multiplex PCR; TCRdb's copy has only in-frame clones and leaves some out. The D gene and trimming were derived from the DNA, and the V and J assignments and clone size from that table. Of some 190,000 clones listed, about four fifths are singletons. The chain couples TRBV6-1 to TRBJ2-7; D not resolved. The source of this sequence is a middle-aged woman with COVID-19, enrolled during active disease. What was sequenced was peripheral blood. The CDR3 region has the DNA TGTGCCACACAGTTCAGGCAGCTATCCTACGAGCAGTACTTC. Encoded protein: CATQFRQLSYEQYF.